The clone carrying this T cell receptor (beta chain) was seen a handful of times. The sample belongs to a study of T cell responses to AZD1222 COVID-19 vaccine. Clones were read by immunoSEQ multiplex PCR, and TCRdb kept only the in-frame ones, dropping some. The sample records around 94,000 clones, 70% to 90% being singletons. CDR3 size: 13 residues. Germline CDR1 reads MNHEY; CDR2 reads SVGAGI. V lost 10 bases and J lost 3, with 15 bases in between. The sequence came from an adult in good health. The chain is built from TRBV6-5 and TRBJ1-1; tentatively, D is TRBD1 (5 bases). Material: peripheral blood, obtained on day 0 of AZD1222 vaccination. The DNA for the CDR3 is TGTGCCACCTGGGGAGGGGCTTACACTGAAGCTTTCTTT. Translated: CATWGGAYTEAFF.